This record looks at one T cell receptor beta chain sequence and its context. T cells were not sorted, and total RNA was isolated straight from whole blood. This record belongs to a study of monozygotic twins with inflammatory bowel disease. TCRdb reprocessed the 5' RACE reads and reports one entry per CDR3 protein, with no DNA. Recorded here are approximately 150,000 distinct CDR3 sequences; the top ten clones represent 2.4%. Material: blood. This sequence originates from a human donor with ulcerative colitis or Crohn's disease, or a healthy co-twin of an affected twin (not recorded which).

CDR3 amino acids: CASSLKGQGAYEQYF. The V and J genes are TRBV5-1 and TRBJ2-7; TCRdb picks TRBD1, but there is no DNA to check that call. The CDR3 is 15 amino acids. From germline, CDR1 is SGHRS and CDR2 YFSETQ.